This T cell receptor (beta chain) appears in the sequencing data of a study of brain T cells in children with intractable seizures (TCRdb year 2021). Looking at the study overall: Resected brain tissue from fewer than 60 pediatric epilepsy surgery cases was initially screened for immune gene transcripts with a NanoString immunology panel. Among the approximately twelve selected surgery cases, pre-surgery blood was additionally sequenced for eight, leaving four cases with brain tissue only.

The trim is 7 bases for V and 4 bases for J, with a gap of 8 bases between the germline ends. Including the terminal cysteine and phenylalanine, the CDR3 comprises 12 residues. Only CDR3 DNA remains: 36 bases, in frame from the first base. Reading the germline V gene (reference sequence) gives CDR1 SEHNR and CDR2 FQNEAQ. This clone was detected a few times. This receptor's antigen is unknown. There are no base qualities to consult, and no much larger clone falls within one base. The sample's time point, from its label and the paper: resected brain tissue, or blood drawn just prior to surgery. The surgery cases that showed the highest brain T cell transcript signatures were chosen for TCR beta chain sequencing of brain tissue, and of blood when it was available. Before surgery, the patients had been given at least one anti-epileptic drug. TCR-sequenced patients were children with drug-resistant epilepsy due to tuberous sclerosis complex, focal cortical dysplasia, Rasmussen encephalitis or hemimegalencephaly. Blood samples were collected immediately before the epilepsy surgery. The Monarch genomic DNA purification kit was used to extract bulk genomic DNA from unsorted brain tissue and from whole blood.

The immunoSEQ assay was applied to genomic DNA to generate the TCR beta chain sequences. The authors processed their data as follows. CDR3 sequences that did not begin with the conserved framework cysteine at position 104 were removed manually. To get clonality, the normalized Shannon's Diversity Index was subtracted from one, giving values from 0 (maximal diversity) to 1 (oligoclonal). Chi-squared comparison-of-proportions tests assessed whether the same CDR3 differed in frequency between samples, such as brain versus blood. Public clonotypes were identified through searches of immuneACCESS, and similarity to known antiviral clonotypes was evaluated with the VDJdb browser. TCRdb holds this immuneACCESS table with in-frame rearrangements only. Some clones are missing; in checked studies, unresolved V genes explain under half, and the rest has no known cause. The V and J calls and the clone size are those of that table, but D and trimming were determined from the DNA. This sample has some 62,000 clones in its table, and 95% to 97% of those were observed once. Roughly 0.4% of the sample is taken by the ten largest.

Overall study outcomes, separate from this receptor: Viral specificity was inferred only from CDR3 sequence similarity, and patients' HCMV serostatus was unknown. Because sequencing depth was different between pre-surgery and post-surgery blood, clones absent from the pre-surgery sample may reflect undersampling.

The chain links TRBV7-9 with TRBJ2-1; no D gene can be assigned with confidence. The sample in question was peripheral blood, obtained at surgery. This receptor was taken from a boy in the first two years of life with focal cortical dysplasia and intractable seizures. At the DNA level, the sequence is TGTGCCAGCACTCTAGGGTACAATGAGCAGTTCTTC. Its coded protein is CASTLGYNEQFF. This CDR3, with the reference TRBV7-9 and TRBJ2-1 proteins standing in past its ends, gives the full variable domain DTGVSQNPRHKITKRGQNVTFRCDPISEHNRLYWYRQTLGQGPEFLTYFQNEAQLEKSRLLSDRFSAERPKGSFSTLEIQRTEQGDSAMYLCASTLGYNEQFFGPGTRLTVL.